One sample yielded the 22 T cell receptor beta chains listed below, sequenced in a study of early T cells in non-severe SARS-CoV-2 infection. Via MiXCR, TCRdb re-called the 5' RACE reads, giving one row per CDR3 protein. The data show under 30,000 distinct CDR3 sequences, about 5% seen once. Specimen: whole blood. The source of these receptors is an adult who was a healthcare worker with PCR-confirmed SARS-CoV-2 infection or an uninfected control (not recorded which).

This clonotype was observed at least ten times. J is TRBJ2-2 and V is TRBV7-9; the D is unclear. V shed 0 bases and J shed 1 base, with 12 bases lying between them. The CDR3 extends over 17 amino acids. Germline CDR1 reads SEHNR; CDR2 reads FQNEAQ (reference sequence). As DNA, the CDR3 is TGTGCCAGCAGCTTAGCCGGACGGTTGGAGAACACCGGGGAGCTGTTTTTT. Protein product: CASSLAGRLENTGELFF. Full variable domain (rest looked up from reference TRBV7-9 and TRBJ2-2): DTGVSQNPRHKITKRGQNVTFRCDPISEHNRLYWYRQTLGQGPEFLTYFQNEAQLEKSRLLSDRFSAERPKGSFSTLEIQRTEQGDSAMYLCASSLAGRLENTGELFFGEGSRLTVL.

This clonotype was seen at least ten times. The CDR3 DNA reads as TGCAGTGCTAGAGTGCAGCCCTCCTATGGCTACACCTTC. It codes for CSARVQPSYGYTF. This sequence joins TRBV20-1 and TRBJ1-2; no reliable D call. Germline loops: CDR1 DFQATT, CDR2 SNEGSKA (reference sequence). The ends were cut back, 1 base at V and 4 bases at J, with 10 bases in the middle. CDR3 length: 13 residues.

This clonotype has a count of ten or more. The CDR3 spells CASSFRAQGYEQFF. CDR3 nucleotide sequence: TGTGCCAGCAGCTTCCGGGCCCAAGGATATGAGCAGTTCTTC. The V call is TRBV7-9, the J call TRBJ2-1; D ambiguous. This CDR3 contains 14 residues. From germline, CDR1 is SEHNR and CDR2 FQNEAQ (reference sequence). V was pared by 3 bases and J by 8 bases, with 14 bases between.

This clonotype was picked up many times. V and J are TRBV20-1 and TRBJ1-6; a possible D gene is TRBD1 (6 bases). This CDR3 contains 12 residues. The V and J ends lost 5 bases and 8 bases respectively, with 10 bases between them. Germline CDR1 DFQATT, CDR2 SNEGSKA (reference sequence). This chain's CDR3 is CSAADSDSPLHF. CDR3 coding DNA: TGCAGTGCTGCGGACAGCGATTCACCCCTCCACTTT.

In this sample, this clonotype turned up many times. The genes are TRBV6-5 and TRBJ1-4; D is unresolved. This CDR3 has 11 residues. With 8 bases removed from V and 6 bases from J, the gap between germline ends came to 7 bases. The germline CDR1 and CDR2 sequences are MNHEY and SVGAGI. The CDR3, as DNA: TGTGCCAGCCAAAGGGATGAAAAACTGTTTTTT. This gives the protein CASQRDEKLFF.

At least ten counts were recorded for this clonotype. An end of the junction does not agree with germline; a read error may underlie this. The chain uses TRBV7-9 and TRBJ2-1; the D gene is possibly TRBD1 (5 bases). The CDR3 runs to 13 residues. Germline loops: CDR1 SEHNR, CDR2 FQNEAQ (reference sequence). The CDR3 loop reads CASSINSDKEQFF. CDR3 DNA sequence: TGTGCCAGCAGCATCAATTCGGACAAGGAGCAGTTCTTC.

This clonotype appeared many times. The chain uses TRBV4-3 and TRBJ1-1; the match to TRBD1 covers 8 bases. Germline CDR1 is LGHNA and CDR2 is YSLEER. Losses at the gene ends were 0 bases for V and 5 bases for J; bases not matched to a gene: 5. The CDR3 contains 15 residues. CDR3 in amino acids: CASSQELTGGTEAFF. In DNA, the CDR3 is TGCGCCAGCAGCCAAGAACTTACAGGGGGGACTGAAGCTTTCTTT.

This clonotype has a count of ten or more. The chain links TRBV20-1 to TRBJ2-1, with D possibly called TRBD1 or TRBD2 (5 bases each). Germline V gene data show CDR1 as DFQATT and CDR2 as SNEGSKA (reference sequence). V was clipped by 4 bases and J by 0 bases, with 13 bases between them. The CDR3 covers 15 residues. The CDR3 DNA reads as TGCAGTGCTAAGAGGGGAGCCGGCTCCTACAATGAGCAGTTCTTC. This encodes CSAKRGAGSYNEQFF.

The V call is TRBV29-1, the J call TRBJ1-2, with TRBD1 as a possible D gene (6 bases). Germline V gene data show CDR1 as SQVTM and CDR2 as ANQGSEA. CDR3 length: 16 residues. V lost 1 base and J 2 bases, leaving 17 bases between the germline ends. As DNA, the CDR3 is TGCAGCGTTGAAGGGGGGGACACCGAGCGGAACTATGGCTACACCTTC. It codes for CSVEGGDTERNYGYTF.

The table lists this clonotype with many counts. The genes are TRBV7-6 and TRBJ2-6, with a weak D call TRBD1 (6 bases). The CDR3 is 17 amino acids. V was trimmed by 5 bases and J by 1 base, leaving 15 bases between them. Looked up from germline, CDR1 is SGHVS and CDR2 is FNYEAQ. The CDR3 loop reads CASSPGQTQSGANVLTF. The CDR3 nucleotides are TGTGCCAGCAGCCCCGGACAGACCCAGTCTGGGGCCAACGTCCTGACTTTC.

This clonotype was recorded at least ten times. The V and J genes are TRBV12-3 or TRBV12-4 and TRBJ2-2, with D possibly matching TRBD2 (5 bases). Trimming took off 0 bases at V and 6 bases at J, with 17 bases between the two ends. The CDR3 spans 17 residues. CDR3 sequence (DNA): TGTGCCAGCAGTTTAGCTCGTAGCGCCACCTGGGCCGGGGAGCTGTTTTTT. Translating it yields CASSLARSATWAGELFF.

This clonotype was seen many times. The chain joins TRBV3-1 to TRBJ1-3, with unresolved D. Germline CDR1 and CDR2: LGHDT and YNNKEL (reference sequence). The length of the CDR3 is 16 residues. V gave up 0 bases and J gave up 0 bases, with 9 bases separating them. As DNA, the CDR3 is TGTGCCAGCAGCCAAGATAAGAAAATCTCTGGAAACACCATATATTTT. As protein: CASSQDKKISGNTIYF.

This clonotype was found a few times. The rearrangement links TRBV15 to TRBJ2-7; 8 positions match TRBD2. There are 13 residues in the CDR3. The V segment lost 3 bases and the J segment 3 bases; nucleotides outside the gene matches: 1. Germline assignment: CDR1 LNHNV and CDR2 YYDKDF (reference sequence). The CDR3 reads CATSRTSDYEQYF. The DNA for the CDR3 is TGTGCCACCAGCAGGACTAGCGACTACGAGCAGTACTTC.

This clonotype was counted ten times or more. The chain carries TRBV5-1 and TRBJ2-2; D may be TRBD2 (6 bases). V was trimmed by 0 bases and J by 4 bases, leaving 7 bases between them. Germline-derived CDR1 and CDR2 are SGHRS and YFSETQ. CDR3 size: 14 residues. CDR3 sequence reads: CASSLAGGTGELFF. The CDR3 nucleotides are TGCGCCAGCAGCTTGGCCGGGGGCACCGGGGAGCTGTTTTTT.

This clonotype came up many times. The CDR3 here is CASSLQGTEAFF. In DNA, the CDR3 is TGCGCCAGCAGTTTACAGGGAACTGAAGCTTTCTTT. V gene TRBV5-1 combines with J gene TRBJ1-1; TRBD1 is a possible D gene (6 bases). Germline V gene data show CDR1 as SGHRS and CDR2 as YFSETQ. The CDR3 is 12 amino acids. Trimming removed 5 bases at V and 5 bases at J, with 10 bases between.

This clonotype has just a few counts. V and J are TRBV6-4 and TRBJ1-1; 9 positions agree with TRBD1. In germline, CDR1 is MRHNA, CDR2 SNTAGT. The length of the CDR3 is 12 residues. Trimming took 3 bases from V and 11 from J; bases not matched to a gene: 4. CDR3 sequence: CASSDSTGGAFF. The DNA for the CDR3 is TGTGCCAGCAGTGATTCGACAGGGGGTGCTTTCTTT.

This clonotype was counted many times. J is TRBJ2-3 and V is TRBV3-1; tentative D call: TRBD2 (7 bases). This CDR3 region has 16 residues. The V end was cut by 4 bases, the J end by 1 base, with 15 bases between. Germline V gene lookup returns CDR1 LGHDT and CDR2 YNNKEL (reference sequence). CDR3 nucleotide sequence: TGTGCCAGCAGCCCCTCGTGGGGGGGCGGCACAGATACGCAGTATTTT. Translation: CASSPSWGGGTDTQYF.

This clonotype was counted at least ten times. The chain recombines TRBV20-1 with TRBJ1-5, with D maybe TRBD1 (6 bases). CDR3 length equals 12 residues. Trimming shortened V by 5 bases and J by 6 bases, and 11 bases separated the two germline ends. Germline CDR1 and CDR2: DFQATT and SNEGSKA (reference sequence). CDR3 protein: CSAGGAAQPQHF. In nucleotides, the CDR3 is TGCAGTGCTGGGGGGGCGGCTCAGCCCCAGCATTTT.

This clonotype was counted at least ten times. This chain links TRBV20-1 with TRBJ2-3, with D unresolved. This CDR3 is 13 amino acids long. Germline assignment: CDR1 DFQATT and CDR2 SNEGSKA (reference sequence). V dropped 6 bases and J dropped 0 bases, with 10 bases sitting between them. The CDR3 sequence is CSAGIGSTDTQYF. CDR3 bases: TGCAGTGCAGGGATCGGGAGCACAGATACGCAGTATTTT.

This clonotype appeared a few times. The chain carries TRBV6-1 and TRBJ2-1; D is perhaps TRBD2 (5 bases). The V and J ends lost 1 base and 5 bases respectively, with 9 bases between them. The CDR3 has 14 residues. CDR1 is MNHNS, CDR2 SASEGT, per germline. Here the CDR3 DNA reads TGTGCCAGCAGTGAAGGGGTAGCGAACAATGAGCAGTTCTTC. Its protein is CASSEGVANNEQFF.

This clonotype was recorded many times. The genes are TRBV6-1 and TRBJ2-1; 8 bases fit TRBD2. CDR3 length: 17 residues. The germline V gene has CDR1 MNHNS and CDR2 SASEGT. Losses at the gene ends were 3 bases for V and 0 bases for J; bases not matched to a gene: 7. In nucleotides, the CDR3 is TGTGCCAGCAGTGACCGGACTAGCCTGAGCTCCTACAATGAGCAGTTCTTC. Protein: CASSDRTSLSSYNEQFF.

In this sample, this clonotype turned up many times. The chain links TRBV7-2 to TRBJ1-2; tentatively, D is TRBD1 (5 bases). V lost 4 bases, J lost 2 bases, and 8 bases lay in between. This CDR3 has 13 residues. Looked up from germline, CDR1 is SGHTA and CDR2 is FQGNSA. In DNA, the CDR3 is TGTGCCAGCAGCTCCCGACAGAACTATGGCTACACCTTC. Translated, it gives CASSSRQNYGYTF.